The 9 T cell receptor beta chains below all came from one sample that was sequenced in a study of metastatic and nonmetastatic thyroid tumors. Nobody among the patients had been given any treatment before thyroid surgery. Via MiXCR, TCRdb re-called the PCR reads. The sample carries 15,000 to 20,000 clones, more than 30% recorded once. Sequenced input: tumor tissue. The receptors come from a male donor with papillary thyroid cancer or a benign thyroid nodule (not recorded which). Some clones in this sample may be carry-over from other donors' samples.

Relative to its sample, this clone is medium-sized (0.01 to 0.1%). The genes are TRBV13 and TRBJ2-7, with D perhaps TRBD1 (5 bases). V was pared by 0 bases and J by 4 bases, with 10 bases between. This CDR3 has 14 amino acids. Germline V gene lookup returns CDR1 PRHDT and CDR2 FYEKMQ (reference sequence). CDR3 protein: CASSLGQGLYEQYF. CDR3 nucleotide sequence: TGTGCCAGCAGCTTAGGTCAGGGTCTATACGAGCAGTACTTC.

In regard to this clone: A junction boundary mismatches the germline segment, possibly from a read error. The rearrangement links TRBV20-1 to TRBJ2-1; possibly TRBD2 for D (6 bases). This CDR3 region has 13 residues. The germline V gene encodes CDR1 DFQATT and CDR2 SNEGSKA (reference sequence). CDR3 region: CSARNRRDDEPFF. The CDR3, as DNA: TGCAGTGCTAGGAACAGGCGGGATGATGAGCCGTTCTTC.

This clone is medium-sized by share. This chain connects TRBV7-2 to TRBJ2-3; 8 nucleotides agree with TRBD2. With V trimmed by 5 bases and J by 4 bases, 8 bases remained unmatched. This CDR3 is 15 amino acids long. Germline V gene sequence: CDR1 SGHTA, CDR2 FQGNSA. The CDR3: CASSPLAGSPDTQYF. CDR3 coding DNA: TGTGCCAGCAGCCCATTAGCGGGAAGCCCAGATACGCAGTATTTT.

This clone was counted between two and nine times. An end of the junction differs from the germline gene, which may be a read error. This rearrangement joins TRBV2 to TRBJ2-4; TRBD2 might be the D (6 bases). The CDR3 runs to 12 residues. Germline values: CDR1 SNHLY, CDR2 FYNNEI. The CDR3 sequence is CASSEGPARRGF. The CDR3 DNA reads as TGTGCCAGCAGTGAAGGACCCGCTCGGAGGGGCTTC.

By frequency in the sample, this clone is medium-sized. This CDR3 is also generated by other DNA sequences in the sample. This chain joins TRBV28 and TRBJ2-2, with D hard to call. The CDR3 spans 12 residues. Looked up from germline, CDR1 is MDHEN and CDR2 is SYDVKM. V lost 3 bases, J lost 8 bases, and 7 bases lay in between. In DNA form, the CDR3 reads TGTGCCAGCAGTTTGAGGACGGGGGAGCTGTTTTTT. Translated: CASSLRTGELFF.

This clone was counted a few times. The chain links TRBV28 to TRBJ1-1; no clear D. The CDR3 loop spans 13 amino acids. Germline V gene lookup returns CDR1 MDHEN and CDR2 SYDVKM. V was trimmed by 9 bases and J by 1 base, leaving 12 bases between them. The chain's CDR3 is CASYPGWNTEAFF. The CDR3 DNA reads TGTGCCAGTTACCCCGGTTGGAACACTGAAGCTTTCTTT.

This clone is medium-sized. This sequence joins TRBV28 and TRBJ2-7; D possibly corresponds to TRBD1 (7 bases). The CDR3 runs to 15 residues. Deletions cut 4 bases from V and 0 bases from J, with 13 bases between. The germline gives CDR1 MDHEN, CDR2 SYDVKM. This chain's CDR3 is CASSSAGGSSYEQYF. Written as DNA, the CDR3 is TGTGCCAGCAGTTCGGCAGGGGGGAGCTCCTACGAGCAGTACTTC.

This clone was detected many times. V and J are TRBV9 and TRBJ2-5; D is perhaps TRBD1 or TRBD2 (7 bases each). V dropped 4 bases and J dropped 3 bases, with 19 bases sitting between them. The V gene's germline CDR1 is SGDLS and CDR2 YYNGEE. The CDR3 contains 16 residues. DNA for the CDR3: TGTGCCAGCAGCCAGGGGGGGCTAGCCTGGAAAGAGACCCAGTACTTC. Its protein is CASSQGGLAWKETQYF.

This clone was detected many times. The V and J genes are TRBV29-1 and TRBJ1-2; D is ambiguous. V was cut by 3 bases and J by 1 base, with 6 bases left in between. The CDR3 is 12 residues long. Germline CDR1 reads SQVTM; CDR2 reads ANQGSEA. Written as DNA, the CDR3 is TGCAGCGTTGACAGTTTTAACTATGGCTACACCTTC. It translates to CSVDSFNYGYTF.